The present T cell receptor beta chain was sequenced within a study of T cell repertoires and HLA-DP antigens. Remarks on this clone: Antigen unknown. The same CDR3 is also encoded by other DNA sequences in this sample.

The CDR3 runs 12 residues. From germline, CDR1 is SGHTA and CDR2 FQGNSA. V shed 4 bases and J shed 3 bases, with 5 bases lying between them. Libraries were prepared by immunoSEQ multiplex PCR; TCRdb keeps only in-frame clonotypes and omits some of them. This sample has around 90,000 clones, with approximately 89% found just once. The rearrangement uses TRBV7-2 and TRBJ2-3; no reliable D call. This TCR came from a man over 45 in good health and CMV-seronegative. The material sequenced was CD4+ T cells from PBMCs. The DNA of the CDR3 is TGTGCCAGCAGCTCCTTTACAGATACGCAGTATTTT. Translated, it gives CASSSFTDTQYF.